The rows below give T cell receptor beta chains drawn from one sample of a study of blood T cells in healthy people across ages. TCRdb reprocessed the 5' RACE reads with MiXCR, giving one entry per CDR3 protein. The sample records under 700,000 distinct CDR3 sequences, 24% being singletons. This sample was shared with a second study, whose subject was T cells of mothers and their children.

The sequencing sample was made of blood. The receptors here all came from a boy between 10 and 17 years old in good health. The CDR3 runs from the conserved cysteine through the conserved F or W. The order of the fields is D gene, V gene, clone size, J gene, CDR3 protein, CDR3 DNA. D genes are given only for firm matches. Size tells how often a clone was seen (once, few, many) or the class of an expanded clone, and some rows leave it out.

TRBD2,TRBV7-2,once,TRBJ2-1,CASGTSPSNEQFF,TGTGCCAGCGGGACTAGCCCCTCGAATGAGCAGTTCTTC
.,TRBV20-1,.,TRBJ2-7,CSAREKTVSYEQYF,TGCAGTGCTAGAGAGAAGACTGTATCCTACGAGCAGTACTTC
TRBD1,TRBV10-3,.,TRBJ2-5,CAISESGDRGPEKETQYF,TGTGCCATCAGTGAGTCGGGGGACAGAGGGCCCGAAAAAGAGACCCAGTACTTC
TRBD2,TRBV20-1,.,TRBJ2-1,CSARLAGLREFVFF,TGCAGTGCTAGACTAGCGGGCCTCAGGGAATTCGTATTCTTC
TRBD2,TRBV7-7,few,TRBJ2-5,CASSLGLAGPGRETQYF,TGTGCTAGCAGCTTAGGACTAGCGGGGCCTGGGAGAGAGACCCAGTACTTC
.,TRBV18,.,TRBJ1-5,CASSPRLTGHGLGPQHF,TGTGCCAGCTCACCACGTCTTACAGGGCACGGTCTTGGACCCCAGCATTTT
.,TRBV4-2,.,TRBJ2-4,CASSQSWTPRAKNIQYF,TGTGCCAGCAGCCAATCCTGGACACCGAGAGCCAAAAACATTCAGTACTTC
.,TRBV29-1,.,TRBJ2-7,CSAIGTSSYEQYF,TGCAGCGCTATTGGCACGAGCTCCTACGAGCAGTACTTC
.,TRBV20-1,.,TRBJ1-1,CSARDPTIDSPNTEAFF,TGCAGTGCTAGAGATCCCACCATAGACAGCCCAAACACTGAAGCTTTCTTT
TRBD1,TRBV7-2,.,TRBJ2-5,CASSRNRGQETQYF,TGTGCCAGCAGCCGCAACAGGGGGCAAGAGACCCAGTACTTC
TRBD2,TRBV11-2,.,TRBJ2-1,CASSLDGASGGLSYNEQFF,TGTGCCAGCAGCTTAGATGGGGCTAGCGGGGGACTATCCTACAATGAGCAGTTCTTC
.,TRBV6-2/TRBV6-3,.,TRBJ2-5,CASSWGRRDPQETQYF,TGTGCCAGCAGTTGGGGGAGGCGGGATCCCCAAGAGACCCAGTACTTC
.,TRBV12-3/TRBV12-4,many,TRBJ2-2,CASSNRDTGELFF,TGTGCCAGCAGCAACCGAGACACCGGGGAGCTGTTTTTT
.,TRBV7-2,.,TRBJ2-3,CASSFTTWRGTDTQYF,TGTGCCAGCAGTTTTACGACCTGGAGAGGCACAGATACGCAGTATTTT
TRBD2,TRBV9,.,TRBJ2-5,CASSLGPGGETQYF,TGTGCCAGCAGCCTCGGTCCGGGGGGGGAGACCCAGTACTTC
.,TRBV5-1,.,TRBJ2-7,CASSSPDLYEQYF,TGCGCCAGCAGCTCTCCAGACCTCTACGAGCAGTACTTC
TRBD1,TRBV10-3,.,TRBJ2-1,CAISERQGSDEQFF,TGTGCCATCAGTGAAAGACAGGGGAGTGATGAGCAGTTCTTC
.,TRBV15,few,TRBJ2-4,CATSRDFQGSGALPKNIQYF,TGTGCCACCAGCAGAGATTTCCAAGGTTCCGGGGCCCTACCCAAAAACATTCAGTACTTC
.,TRBV7-3,many,TRBJ1-4,CASSLGSGINEKLFF,TGTGCCAGCAGCTTAGGGTCAGGGATTAATGAAAAACTGTTTTTT
.,TRBV9,few,TRBJ2-1,CASSVAPGGNEQFF,TGTGCCAGCAGCGTAGCCCCCGGTGGCAATGAGCAGTTCTTC
TRBD1,TRBV7-8,few,TRBJ2-1,CASSLGAGGGEQFF,TGTGCCAGCAGCTTAGGGGCAGGGGGCGGGGAGCAGTTCTTC
.,TRBV29-1,.,TRBJ2-1,CTNSADPEFF,TGCACCAATAGCGCCGATCCCGAGTTCTTC
TRBD2,TRBV5-6,.,TRBJ2-5,CASSFSFSASGQKETQYF,TGTGCCAGCAGCTTTTCGTTTAGCGCTAGCGGCCAAAAAGAGACCCAGTACTTC
.,TRBV27,.,TRBJ1-6,CASTYSGTQSPLHF,TGTGCCAGCACCTACTCCGGGACGCAATCACCCCTCCACTTT
TRBD2,TRBV7-8,.,TRBJ2-2,CASSSTGTRNGELFF,TGTGCCAGCAGCTCTACCGGGACTAGAAACGGGGAGCTGTTTTTT
.,TRBV6-6,few,TRBJ1-2,CASSPMTDNYGYTF,TGTGCCAGCAGTCCGATGACGGATAACTATGGCTACACCTTC
TRBD1,TRBV10-3,many,TRBJ2-7,CAISEDLRGTGEQYF,TGTGCCATCAGTGAGGATTTACGGGGGACAGGCGAGCAGTACTTC
.,TRBV7-8,few,TRBJ2-5,CATFRQETQYF,TGTGCCACCTTCAGGCAAGAGACCCAGTACTTC
TRBD1,TRBV7-2,few,TRBJ1-5,CASSPGTGINQPQHF,TGTGCCAGCAGTCCCGGGACAGGGATCAATCAGCCCCAGCATTTT
.,TRBV28,few,TRBJ2-7,CASSFRGLTTYEQYF,TGTGCCAGCAGTTTCAGGGGCCTCACTACCTACGAGCAGTACTTC
TRBD2,TRBV30,few,TRBJ2-1,CAWIGGGLSKGYNEQFF,TGTGCCTGGATTGGCGGGGGGCTTTCTAAAGGATACAATGAGCAGTTCTTC
TRBD1,TRBV6-2/TRBV6-3,few,TRBJ1-5,CASSYPRTGGASNQPQHF,TGTGCCAGCAGTTACCCCCGGACAGGGGGCGCGAGCAATCAGCCCCAGCATTTT
TRBD1,TRBV2,.,TRBJ2-5,CASSETGQTQETQYF,TGTGCCAGCAGTGAAACGGGACAGACTCAAGAGACCCAGTACTTC
.,TRBV28,few,TRBJ1-4,CASSLTLLEKLFF,TGTGCCAGCAGTTTAACTCTACTCGAAAAACTGTTTTTT
TRBD1,TRBV6-6,.,TRBJ2-5,CASRRTGEGETQYF,TGTGCCAGCAGGCGGACAGGGGAGGGAGAGACCCAGTACTTC
.,TRBV20-1,.,TRBJ2-7,CSAESSGVEQYF,TGCAGTGCTGAATCTTCAGGGGTCGAGCAGTACTTC
.,TRBV20-1,few,TRBJ1-2,CSATGGYGYTF,TGCAGTGCTACTGGGGGGTATGGCTACACCTTC
.,TRBV7-9,few,TRBJ2-7,CASSLGDFYEQYF,TGTGCCAGCAGCTTAGGGGACTTCTACGAGCAGTACTTC
.,TRBV5-5,.,TRBJ1-2,CASSDWTANYGYTF,TGTGCCAGCAGCGACTGGACAGCTAACTATGGCTACACCTTC
TRBD1,TRBV29-1,.,TRBJ2-3,CSVLPGQGKNRDTQYF,TGCAGCGTCCTACCGGGACAGGGGAAGAATAGAGATACGCAGTATTTT
TRBD2,TRBV5-4,.,TRBJ2-1,CASSLIKLAGMPPTYNEQFF,TGTGCCAGCAGCTTAATAAAACTAGCGGGAATGCCCCCTACCTACAATGAGCAGTTCTTC
.,TRBV15,.,TRBJ2-7,CATSRPGRSEQYF,TGTGCCACCAGCAGGCCAGGGCGTAGCGAGCAGTACTTC
TRBD1,TRBV7-6,.,TRBJ2-5,CASSFGTGLETQYF,TGTGCCAGCAGCTTTGGGACAGGGTTAGAGACCCAGTACTTC
TRBD2,TRBV10-3,few,TRBJ2-7,CAISEAGGPYEQYF,TGTGCCATCAGTGAAGCGGGAGGGCCATACGAGCAGTACTTC
.,TRBV6-6,few,TRBJ1-1,CASSYGGGGTEAFF,TGTGCCAGCAGTTACGGCGGGGGGGGGACTGAAGCTTTCTTT
TRBD1,TRBV4-3,few,TRBJ2-5,CASSQDLGQGMETQYF,TGCGCCAGCAGCCAAGATCTGGGACAGGGGATGGAGACCCAGTACTTC
.,TRBV6-2/TRBV6-3,.,TRBJ1-1,CASRLRGGFAEAFF,TGTGCCAGCAGGCTGCGAGGGGGTTTCGCTGAAGCTTTCTTT
.,TRBV6-5,many,TRBJ2-7,CASSYSRGSYEQYF,TGTGCCAGCAGTTACTCTCGTGGATCCTACGAGCAGTACTTC
TRBD2,TRBV4-1,.,TRBJ2-3,CASSQDQREGLDTQYF,TGCGCCAGCAGCCAAGATCAGCGGGAGGGCCTAGATACGCAGTATTTT
TRBD1,TRBV4-3,.,TRBJ2-5,CASSPGQGILETQYF,TGCGCCAGCAGCCCGGGACAGGGGATTTTAGAGACCCAGTACTTC
.,TRBV7-2,.,TRBJ1-5,CASSQGVVNSNQPQHF,TGTGCCAGCAGCCAAGGGGTGGTGAATAGCAATCAGCCCCAGCATTTT
TRBD2,TRBV4-1,few,TRBJ2-2,CASSQEAQLAGVSGELFF,TGCGCCAGCAGCCAAGAGGCGCAACTAGCGGGGGTCTCCGGGGAGCTGTTTTTT
TRBD1,TRBV20-1,.,TRBJ1-4,CSANTGQANEKLFF,TGCAGTGCTAACACCGGACAGGCTAATGAAAAACTGTTTTTT
.,TRBV28,few,TRBJ2-4,CASSSGTELAKNIQYF,TGTGCCAGCAGTTCCGGGACTGAGCTAGCCAAAAACATTCAGTACTTC
TRBD1,TRBV5-1,.,TRBJ2-7,CASRLPGQGLYEQYF,TGCGCCAGCAGGCTTCCGGGACAGGGACTATACGAGCAGTACTTC
TRBD2,TRBV27,few,TRBJ2-7,CASSLRVRTSGRAEQYF,TGTGCCAGCAGTTTAAGGGTCCGGACTAGCGGGAGAGCGGAGCAGTACTTC
.,TRBV7-9,.,TRBJ2-7,CASSLLGRDGEQYF,TGTGCCAGCAGCCTACTTGGCAGGGATGGCGAGCAGTACTTC
TRBD1,TRBV7-8,.,TRBJ1-5,CASSLGVMGQGTDSNQPQHF,TGTGCCAGCAGCTTAGGGGTGATGGGACAGGGGACGGATAGCAATCAGCCCCAGCATTTT